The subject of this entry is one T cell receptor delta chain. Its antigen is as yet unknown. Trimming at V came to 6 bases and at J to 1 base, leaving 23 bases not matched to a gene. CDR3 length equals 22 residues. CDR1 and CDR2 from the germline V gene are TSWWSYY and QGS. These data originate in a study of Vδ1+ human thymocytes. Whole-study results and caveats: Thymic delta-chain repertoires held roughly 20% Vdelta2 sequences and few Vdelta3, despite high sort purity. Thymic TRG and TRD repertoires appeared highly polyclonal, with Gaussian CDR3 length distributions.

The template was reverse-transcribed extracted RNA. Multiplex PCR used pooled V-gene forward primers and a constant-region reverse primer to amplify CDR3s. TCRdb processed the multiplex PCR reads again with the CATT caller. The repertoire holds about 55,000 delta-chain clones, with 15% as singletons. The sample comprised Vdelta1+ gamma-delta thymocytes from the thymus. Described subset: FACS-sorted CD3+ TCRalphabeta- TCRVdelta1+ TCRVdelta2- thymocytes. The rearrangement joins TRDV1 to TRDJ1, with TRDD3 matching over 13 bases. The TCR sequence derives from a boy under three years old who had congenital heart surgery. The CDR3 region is CALGRLVSPRTGGYEVTDKLIF. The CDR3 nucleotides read TGTGCTCTTGGTCGCCTTGTGAGCCCGAGGACTGGGGGATACGAAGTCACCGATAAACTCATCTTT.